Listed here are 19 T cell receptor beta chains from one sample, sequenced in a study of blood T cell repertoires in COVID-19. The table came from immunoSEQ multiplex PCR; TCRdb's copy has only in-frame clones and leaves some out. The sample has approximately 230,000 clones, 70% to 90% seen once. The specimen was peripheral blood. The receptors derive from a man aged 18-30 years with active or convalescent COVID-19.

With respect to this clone: The junction shows a germline mismatch at one end, possibly a read error. Other DNA sequences in this sample translate to the same CDR3. V is TRBV7-9 and J is TRBJ2-1, with 10 bases that match TRBD2. Looked up from germline, CDR1 is SEHNR and CDR2 is FQNEAQ (reference sequence). The CDR3 length is 16 residues. The CDR3 DNA follows: TGTGCCAGCAGTTTAGCACTAGCGGGAACCTACAATGAGCAGTTCTTC. Protein: CASSLALAGTYNEQFF.

This chain connects TRBV2 to TRBJ2-2; D perhaps matches TRBD1 (6 bases). V lost 5 bases and J lost 4, with 14 bases in between. Germline CDR1 and CDR2: SNHLY and FYNNEI. The CDR3 totals 15 residues. CDR3 residues: CASSLLLGGTGELFF. CDR3 DNA sequence: TGTGCCAGCAGTCTATTATTAGGGGGCACCGGGGAGCTGTTTTTT.

The chain links TRBV2 to TRBJ1-6; 11 bases line up with TRBD1. The V gene end was trimmed by 8 bases and the J gene end by 11 bases; junction bases not matched to a gene: 2. The CDR3 length is 12 residues. Germline-derived CDR1 and CDR2 are SNHLY and FYNNEI. In nucleotides, the CDR3 is TGTGCCAGCCGGACAGGGGGCCCACCCCTCCACTTT. Its translation: CASRTGGPPLHF.

The CDR3 is CASSDPGQGNEKLFF. CDR3 nucleotides: TGTGCCAGCAGTGACCCGGGACAGGGTAATGAAAAACTGTTTTTT. The V call is TRBV6-1, the J call TRBJ1-4; the match to TRBD1 covers 9 bases. The V gene end was trimmed by 3 bases and the J gene end by 4 bases; junction bases not matched to a gene: 3. The germline gives CDR1 MNHNS, CDR2 SASEGT. The CDR3 loop spans 15 amino acids.

The chain has TRBV3-1 (or the pseudogene TRBV3-2) and TRBJ1-1, with D perhaps matching TRBD1 (6 bases). Germline V gives CDR1 LGHDT, CDR2 YNNKEL (reference sequence). With 2 bases removed from V and 11 bases from J, the gap between germline ends came to 18 bases. This CDR3 region has 14 residues. The CDR3 DNA sequence: TGTGCCAGCAGCCAAAGGGCGCGGACAAGGGGGGCTTTCTTT. Amino acids: CASSQRARTRGAFF.

The chain joins TRBV7-2 to TRBJ2-7; the match to TRBD2 covers 12 bases. In germline, CDR1 is SGHTA, CDR2 FQGNSA. Unmatched junction bases numbered 10, after V lost 5 bases and J lost 5 bases. This CDR3 is 16 amino acids long. CDR3 residues: CASSMASGRAGNEQYF. CDR3 bases: TGTGCCAGCAGCATGGCTAGCGGGAGGGCCGGAAACGAGCAGTACTTC.

The rearrangement links TRBV3-1 (or the pseudogene TRBV3-2) to TRBJ1-1; TRBD1 might be the D (5 bases). This CDR3 is built from 15 residues. The germline CDR1 and CDR2 sequences are LGHDT and YNNKEL (reference sequence). V was trimmed by 1 base and J by 3 bases, leaving 12 bases between them. The CDR3 nucleotides read TGTGCCAGCAGCCAAGTAGGGGTATCGGACACTGAAGCTTTCTTT. Amino acids: CASSQVGVSDTEAFF.

The rearrangement uses TRBV28 and TRBJ2-3; tentative D call: TRBD2 (5 bases). Looked up from germline, CDR1 is MDHEN and CDR2 is SYDVKM. The CDR3 length is 13 residues. Trimming removed 7 bases at V and 10 bases at J, with 18 bases between. CDR3: CASILNGKEAQYF. The CDR3 coding sequence is TGTGCCAGCATTCTTAACGGGAAGGAGGCGCAGTATTTT.

The rearrangement uses TRBV15 and TRBJ1-3; TRBD1 might be the D (6 bases). Between the trimmed V and J ends, which lost 1 base and 2 bases, there was a span of 15 bases. The CDR3 runs 17 residues. The V gene's germline CDR1 is LNHNV and CDR2 YYDKDF (reference sequence). The CDR3 region has the DNA TGTGCCACCAGCAGAGGACATAGGACAGAAACTGGAAACACCATATATTTT. Translated: CATSRGHRTETGNTIYF.

The V call is TRBV6-2 or TRBV6-3, the J call TRBJ2-1; 12 nucleotides align to TRBD2. V lost 6 bases and J lost 4; bases outside the gene matches: 4. This CDR3 contains 15 residues. The germline gives CDR1 MNHEY, CDR2 SVGEGT. The CDR3 sequence: CASSRLAGEYNEQFF. The DNA for the CDR3 is TGTGCCAGCAGCCGACTAGCGGGGGAATACAATGAGCAGTTCTTC.

The rearrangement joins TRBV7-2 to TRBJ2-2; TRBD1 might be the D (6 bases). V was trimmed by 5 bases and J by 3 bases, leaving 10 bases between them. Germline CDR1 is SGHTA and CDR2 is FQGNSA. The CDR3 runs to 14 residues. CDR3 sequence (DNA): TGTGCCAGCAGCCCTGACAGGTACACCGGGGAGCTGTTTTTT. The encoded protein is CASSPDRYTGELFF.

The chain is built from TRBV9 and TRBJ2-1; 16 bases are a match to TRBD2. This CDR3 is built from 19 residues. With 4 bases clipped from V and 8 bases from J, the junction kept 15 bases outside the gene matches. Germline assignment: CDR1 SGDLS and CDR2 YYNGEE. The CDR3 is CASSSSGTSGGARGYEQFF. The CDR3 nucleotides read TGTGCCAGCAGCTCCTCCGGGACTAGCGGGGGGGCCCGGGGATATGAGCAGTTCTTC. The full variable domain, completed using reference TRBV9 and TRBJ2-1, is DSGVTQTPKHLITATGQRVTLRCSPRSGDLSVYWYQQSLDQGLQFLIQYYNGEERAKGNILERFSAQQFPDLHSELNLSSLELGDSALYFCASSSSGTSGGARGYEQFFGPGTRLTVL.

The chain recombines TRBV2 with TRBJ2-3; D gene unclear. The CDR3 is 12 residues long. CDR1 and CDR2 from the germline V gene are SNHLY and FYNNEI. With 7 bases removed from V and 0 bases from J, the gap between germline ends came to 5 bases. The CDR3 nucleotides are TGTGCCAGCACGAGGAGCACAGATACGCAGTATTTT. Translated, it gives CASTRSTDTQYF. The full variable domain, completed using reference TRBV2 and TRBJ2-3, is EPEVTQTPSHQVTQMGQEVILRCVPISNHLYFYWYRQILGQKVEFLVSFYNNEISEKSEIFDDQFSVERPDGSNFTLKIRSTKLEDSAMYFCASTRSTDTQYFGPGTRLTVL.

The CDR3 nucleotides are TGCGCCAGCAGCCAAAATTTTGCGGTGACTGAAGCTTTCTTT. Translation gives CASSQNFAVTEAFF. The V and J genes are TRBV4-3 and TRBJ1-1, with no clear D. V dropped 2 bases and J dropped 5 bases, with 12 bases sitting between them. Germline assignment: CDR1 LGHNA and CDR2 YSLEER. This CDR3 region has 14 residues.

The gene calls are TRBV27 and TRBJ2-1; no clear D gene. From germline, CDR1 is MNHEY and CDR2 SMNVEV (reference sequence). With 3 bases removed from V and 8 bases from J, the gap between germline ends came to 11 bases. The CDR3 runs to 13 residues. This CDR3 is CASSLYVGDEQFF. CDR3 coding DNA: TGTGCCAGCAGTTTGTACGTTGGAGATGAGCAGTTCTTC.

J is TRBJ2-7 and V is TRBV15; D ambiguous. This CDR3 has 13 residues. Trimming removed 1 base at V and 3 bases at J, with 7 bases between. Germline lookup yields CDR1 LNHNV and CDR2 YYDKDF (reference sequence). The CDR3 spells CATSRVGIYEQYF. The CDR3 DNA reads TGTGCCACCAGCAGAGTGGGCATCTACGAGCAGTACTTC.

The V and J genes are TRBV9 and TRBJ2-5; TRBD2 aligns across 9 bases. V trimming: 0 bases; J trimming: 7 bases; junction bases outside the gene matches: 7. The CDR3 covers 15 residues. The germline CDR1 and CDR2 sequences are SGDLS and YYNGEE. In DNA form, the CDR3 reads TGTGCCAGCAGCGTAGCGGCGGGGGGGCCGGGGACCCAGTACTTC. Its translation is CASSVAAGGPGTQYF.

This clone showed up just a few times. The rearrangement joins TRBV6-5 to TRBJ1-1; 8 bases map to TRBD1. V shed 10 bases and J 3 bases; nucleotides not matched to a gene: 10. CDR1 and CDR2 (germline): MNHEY, SVGAGI. The CDR3 runs to 14 residues. The CDR3 here is CAMDRVLWDTEAFF. The CDR3 bases are TGTGCCATGGACAGGGTGCTTTGGGACACTGAAGCTTTCTTT.

The chain recombines TRBV6-6 with TRBJ2-7; D gene ambiguous. This CDR3 has 14 residues. Germline V CDR1 and CDR2: MNHNY, SVGAGI (reference sequence). V was trimmed by 4 bases and J by 0 bases, leaving 10 bases between them. The CDR3: CASSSHSSSYEQYF. CDR3 DNA sequence: TGTGCCAGCAGTTCCCACTCAAGCTCCTACGAGCAGTACTTC.